The 18 T cell receptor beta chains in this list originate from one sample, sequenced in a study of blood T cell repertoires in COVID-19. Using immunoSEQ multiplex PCR, the repertoire was profiled, and TCRdb retains in-frame clones only, with some absent. In the table there are roughly 230,000 clones, approximately 85% of which are singletons. Sequencing was done on a sample of peripheral blood. These TCRs come from a man aged 45-65 years with acute or convalescent COVID-19.

This clone was seen a few times. The same CDR3 is also encoded by other DNA sequences in this sample. This rearrangement joins TRBV2 to TRBJ2-1, with 11 bases identical to TRBD2. V was clipped by 6 bases and J by 3 bases; unmatched bases: 4. CDR3 length equals 15 residues. Germline V gene sequence: CDR1 SNHLY, CDR2 FYNNEI. The CDR3 reads CASSLLAGGYNEQFF. The CDR3 region has the DNA TGTGCCAGCAGCCTGCTAGCGGGGGGCTACAATGAGCAGTTCTTC.

V is TRBV5-4 and J is TRBJ2-7; the match to TRBD1 covers 7 bases. Germline V gene data show CDR1 as SGHNT and CDR2 as YYREEE (reference sequence). V gave up 1 base and J gave up 2 bases; unmatched junction bases: 6. The CDR3 consists of 15 residues. CDR3 bases: TGTGCCAGCAGCTTGCGACAGGGTTTCGCCTACGAGCAGTACTTC. It encodes CASSLRQGFAYEQYF. The variable domain in full, completed from reference TRBV5-4 and TRBJ2-7, reads ETGVTQSPTHLIKTRGQQVTLRCSSQSGHNTVSWYQQALGQGPQFIFQYYREEENGRGNFPPRFSGLQFPNYSSELNVNALELDDSALYLCASSLRQGFAYEQYFGPGTRLTVT.

The chain recombines TRBV12-5 with TRBJ2-5; D gene uncertain. Trimming removed 5 bases at V and 5 bases at J, with 15 bases between. CDR1 LGHNT and CDR2 FRNRAP come from the germline V gene. The CDR3 consists of 14 residues. DNA of the CDR3: TGTGCTAGTGGTCCTGAGGTGGAGAGGGAGACCCAGTACTTC. Translating gives CASGPEVERETQYF.

CDR3 in amino acids: CASSVRTGGTYEQYF. The CDR3 DNA sequence: TGTGCCAGCAGTGTCAGGACAGGGGGGACCTACGAGCAGTACTTC. The chain has TRBV27 and TRBJ2-7; 10 bases fit TRBD1. The germline CDR1 and CDR2 sequences are MNHEY and SMNVEV (reference sequence). This CDR3 spans 15 amino acids. V shed 5 bases, J shed 2 bases, and the junction held 6 bases outside the gene matches.

The chain uses TRBV10-3 and TRBJ1-1, with TRBD1 as a possible D gene (5 bases). In germline, CDR1 is ENHRY, CDR2 SYGVKD. Trimming took off 10 bases at V and 3 bases at J, with 24 bases between the two ends. CDR3 length: 16 amino acids. The CDR3 nucleotides are TGTGCCACCCGTAGGACACAGGCGGGAAAGGACACTGAAGCTTTCTTT. It is translated as CATRRTQAGKDTEAFF.

The gene calls are TRBV19 and TRBJ2-7; weak D call: TRBD1 (6 bases). Per the germline V gene, CDR1 is LNHDA and CDR2 is SQIVND (reference sequence). This CDR3 contains 13 residues. V lost 5 bases, J lost 3 bases, and 11 bases lay in between. The CDR3: CASSSPDSYEQYF. CDR3 DNA: TGTGCCAGTAGTTCTCCGGACAGCTACGAGCAGTACTTC.

The chain has TRBV28 and TRBJ2-5; TRBD2 matches 14 bases. Germline CDR1 MDHEN, CDR2 SYDVKM. The length of the CDR3 is 17 residues. V lost 3 bases, J lost 2 bases, and 5 bases stayed unmatched. CDR3 DNA: TGTGCCAGCAGTTTCTGGACTAGCGGGAGGCGACAAGAGACCCAGTACTTC. Its protein product is CASSFWTSGRRQETQYF. Full variable domain (missing parts from reference TRBV28 and TRBJ2-5): DVKVTQSSRYLVKRTGEKVFLECVQDMDHENMFWYRQDPGLGLRLIYFSYDVKMKEKGDIPEGYSVSREKKERFSLILESASTNQTSMYLCASSFWTSGRRQETQYFGPGTRLLVL.

This rearrangement joins TRBV21-1 to TRBJ2-3; the table's D call TRBD2 went unverified against the DNA. TRBV21-1 counts as a pseudogene. The CDR3 length is 15 residues. The CDR3 region is CASTHQTASTDTQYF. In nucleotides, the CDR3 is TGTGCCAGCACCCACCAGACTGCTAGCACAGATACGCAGTATTTT.

The DNA for the CDR3 is TGTGCCAGTGGGGCGCGGCCCGAGCAGTACTTC. Its protein product is CASGARPEQYF. The gene calls are TRBV2 and TRBJ2-7; a possible D gene is TRBD1 (5 bases). Germline CDR1 reads SNHLY; CDR2 reads FYNNEI. Between the trimmed V and J ends, which lost 9 bases and 6 bases, there was a span of 12 bases. The CDR3 has 11 amino acids. Based on the CDR3 plus reference TRBV2 and TRBJ2-7, the full variable domain is EPEVTQTPSHQVTQMGQEVILRCVPISNHLYFYWYRQILGQKVEFLVSFYNNEISEKSEIFDDQFSVERPDGSNFTLKIRSTKLEDSAMYFCASGARPEQYFGPGTRLTVT.

This clone has just a few counts. This chain joins TRBV5-5 and TRBJ1-2; TRBD1 might be the D (5 bases). Per germline, CDR1 SGHKS and CDR2 YYEKEE (reference sequence). This CDR3 has 15 amino acids. With 2 bases removed from V and 0 bases from J, the gap between germline ends came to 11 bases. This CDR3 is CASSFITGPNYGYTF. CDR3 nucleotide sequence: TGTGCCAGCAGCTTCATCACAGGTCCTAACTATGGCTACACCTTC.

J is TRBJ1-5 and V is TRBV12-3 or TRBV12-4; D might be TRBD1 (6 bases). This CDR3 has 12 residues. V was trimmed by 5 bases and J by 5 bases, leaving 7 bases between them. Written as DNA, the CDR3 is TGTGCCAGCAGTGCAGGGGATCAGCCCCAGCATTTT. It encodes CASSAGDQPQHF.

This clone was found once. V and J are TRBV18 and TRBJ1-4; D gene uncertain. The V gene lost 3 bases and the J gene lost 0 bases, with 8 bases spanning the gap. The CDR3 loop spans 15 amino acids. From germline, CDR1 is KGHSH and CDR2 LQKENI. The CDR3 nucleotides are TGTGCCAGCTCACCCCGCGCTGCAACTAATGAAAAACTGTTTTTT. This codes for CASSPRAATNEKLFF.

This chain uses TRBV7-9 with TRBJ2-2; the match to TRBD2 covers 15 bases. V lost 5 bases and J lost 2; bases outside the gene matches: 3. Germline loops: CDR1 SEHNR, CDR2 FQNEAQ (reference sequence). The CDR3 totals 17 residues. The DNA for the CDR3 is TGTGCCAGCAGCAAGGGACTAGCGGGAGGAAACACCGGGGAGCTGTTTTTT. Encoded protein: CASSKGLAGGNTGELFF.

This clone was recorded once. V and J are TRBV28 and TRBJ1-5; TRBD1 agrees at 9 bases. CDR3 length: 14 residues. Germline V gene data show CDR1 as MDHEN and CDR2 as SYDVKM. Trimming took 5 bases from V and 10 from J; bases not matched to a gene: 9. The CDR3 nucleotides are TGTGCCAGCAGTAACCCCTTGACAGGGGGACCCCAGCATTTT. Encoded protein: CASSNPLTGGPQHF.

V gene TRBV24-1 combines with J gene TRBJ2-1; 10 nucleotides agree with TRBD1. Germline CDR1 reads KGHDR; CDR2 reads SFDVKD. V shed 5 bases, J shed 8 bases, and the junction held 8 bases outside the gene matches. The CDR3 totals 15 residues. The CDR3 nucleotides are TGTGCCACCAGTGCCCTCCAGACAGGGGGCTATGAGCAGTTCTTC. Protein: CATSALQTGGYEQFF.

The rearrangement joins TRBV5-6 to TRBJ2-2; D is unresolved. Looked up from germline, CDR1 is SGHDT and CDR2 is YYEEEE. The V end was cut by 0 bases, the J end by 6 bases, with 9 bases between. CDR3 length: 14 amino acids. CDR3 DNA sequence: TGTGCCAGCAGCTTGGTCTCAGACTCCGGGGAGCTGTTTTTT. Translating it yields CASSLVSDSGELFF.

The rearrangement links TRBV27 to TRBJ1-6, with D maybe TRBD1 (5 bases). The germline V and J ends were trimmed by 2 bases and 0 bases, with 11 bases remaining between them. The CDR3 spans 17 residues. The germline V gene encodes CDR1 MNHEY and CDR2 SMNVEV (reference sequence). The CDR3 coding sequence is TGTGCCAGCAGTTTACTCCCGGACATCTCCTATAATTCACCCCTCCACTTT. This translates into CASSLLPDISYNSPLHF.

The V and J genes are TRBV5-1 and TRBJ2-3, with D perhaps matching TRBD1 (5 bases). The CDR3 length is 12 residues. Trimming removed 7 bases from V and 1 base from J, with 7 bases in between. Per germline, CDR1 SGHRS and CDR2 YFSETQ. This CDR3 is CASGAGTDTQYF. The CDR3 DNA sequence: TGCGCCAGCGGGGCGGGCACAGATACGCAGTATTTT.